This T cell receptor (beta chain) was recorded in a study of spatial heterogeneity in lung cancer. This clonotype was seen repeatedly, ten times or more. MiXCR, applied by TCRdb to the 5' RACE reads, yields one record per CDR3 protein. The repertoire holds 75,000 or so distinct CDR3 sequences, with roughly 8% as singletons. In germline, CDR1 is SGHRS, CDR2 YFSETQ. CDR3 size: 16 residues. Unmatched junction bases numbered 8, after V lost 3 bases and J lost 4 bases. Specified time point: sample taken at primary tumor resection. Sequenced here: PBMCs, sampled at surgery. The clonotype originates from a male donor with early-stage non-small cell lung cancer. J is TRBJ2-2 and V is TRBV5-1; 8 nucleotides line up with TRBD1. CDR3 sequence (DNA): TGCGCCAGCAGCTCAGCCGGGACAGGCGGCACCGGGGAGCTGTTTTTT. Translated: CASSSAGTGGTGELFF.